Presented here are 5 T cell receptor beta chains from one specimen sequenced in a study of CD8+ T cells in alopecia areata. Once RNA had been extracted, it was reverse transcribed into cDNA to act as the sequencing template. Clones were sequenced by immunoSEQ multiplex PCR, and TCRdb holds only the in-frame ones, with some missing. The sample shows about 130,000 clones, approximately 58% of them seen only once. This specimen consisted of CD4+ T cells sorted from blood, obtained at week 0. These receptors originate from a human donor with alopecia areata.

The chain is built from TRBV29-1 and TRBJ2-2; D is ambiguous. Germline V lookup: CDR1 SQVTM, CDR2 ANQGSEA. V shed 6 bases and J shed 5 bases, with 7 bases lying between them. The CDR3 has 11 residues. CDR3 amino acids: CSVGSTGELFF. The CDR3 DNA follows: TGCAGCGTCGGTAGTACCGGGGAGCTGTTTTTT.

This clone was recorded a few times. The chain recombines TRBV5-1 with TRBJ2-2, with no clear D. This CDR3 region has 15 residues. CDR1 and CDR2 from the germline V gene are SGHRS and YFSETQ. Trimming left V 4 bases short and J 3 bases short, with 13 bases between. The CDR3 loop is CASSAESADTGELFF. The DNA for the CDR3 is TGCGCCAGCAGCGCGGAATCGGCCGACACCGGGGAGCTGTTTTTT.

V gene TRBV5-1 combines with J gene TRBJ2-7, with D tentatively TRBD2 (6 bases). The germline gives CDR1 SGHRS, CDR2 YFSETQ. The CDR3 is 16 amino acids. Trimming left V 4 bases short and J 6 bases short, with 23 bases between. The CDR3 reads CASSPPGDSFSGEQYF. CDR3 DNA: TGCGCCAGCAGCCCACCCGGGGACTCCTTCTCGGGCGAGCAGTACTTC. The full variable domain, completed using reference TRBV5-1 and TRBJ2-7, is KAGVTQTPRYLIKTRGQQVTLSCSPISGHRSVSWYQQTPGQGLQFLFEYFSETQRNKGNFPGRFSGRQFSNSRSEMNVSTLELGDSALYLCASSPPGDSFSGEQYFGPGTRLTVT.

This clone was detected a few times. V gene TRBV5-4 combines with J gene TRBJ2-3; D is unresolved. V lost 2 bases, J lost 2 bases, and 12 bases lay in between. Germline values: CDR1 SGHNT, CDR2 YYREEE (reference sequence). This CDR3 comprises 15 residues. The CDR3: CASSFRTANTDTQYF. The CDR3 DNA follows: TGTGCCAGCAGCTTTCGCACTGCCAACACAGATACGCAGTATTTT.

This clone has more than one count but fewer than ten. The chain carries TRBV5-4 and TRBJ2-3; D might be TRBD2 (7 bases). CDR3 length: 15 residues. From germline, CDR1 is SGHNT and CDR2 YYREEE (reference sequence). The V gene lost 4 bases and the J gene lost 0 bases, with 12 bases spanning the gap. CDR3 amino acids: CASSGGAPSTDTQYF. CDR3 nucleotides: TGTGCCAGCAGCGGGGGGGCTCCTAGCACAGATACGCAGTATTTT. Drawing the rest from reference TRBV5-4 and TRBJ2-3, the complete variable domain is ETGVTQSPTHLIKTRGQQVTLRCSSQSGHNTVSWYQQALGQGPQFIFQYYREEENGRGNFPPRFSGLQFPNYSSELNVNALELDDSALYLCASSGGAPSTDTQYFGPGTRLTVL.